This paragraph reports one T cell receptor beta chain. The antigen is undetermined. The sample belongs to a study of shared clonotypes between healthy human individuals. Findings of the study overall: Sequencing of the sorted subsets was shown by rarefaction to be incomplete despite large depth. Non-shared clonotypes displayed generation probabilities falling below those of clonotypes present in all four donors.

Profiling relied on immunoSEQ multiplex PCR, and the TCRdb table lists in-frame clones only, not all of them. Among about 770,000 clones listed, 55% to 75% were seen once. Every donor, a Caucasian adult, lived in Nashville, Tennessee. Researchers partitioned CD4+ cells into CD45RA+ naive and CD45RA-negative memory subsets. The sequence was collected from a woman in her twenties or thirties in good health. What was sequenced was memory CD4+ T cells sorted from blood. Subset of the sample: CD45RA-negative fraction.

The CDR3 sequence is CASSPGTALGNQPQHF. CDR3 coding DNA: TGTGCCAGCAGCCCCGGGACAGCCTTAGGCAATCAGCCCCAGCATTTT. The J gene is TRBJ1-5, the V gene TRBV11-2; TRBD1 matches 7 bases. Germline V lookup: CDR1 SGHAT, CDR2 FQNNGV. J was trimmed by 2 bases and V by 5 bases; bases with no gene match: 9. This CDR3 spans 16 amino acids.